The 6 T cell receptor beta chains below come from one sample, sequenced in a study of T cells in Graves' hyperthyroidism and ophthalmopathy. RNA transcripts provided the source from which TCR beta CDR3 regions were amplified. First-round RT-PCR targeting the TCR CDR3 was performed with the HTBI primer set. TCRdb re-derived calls from the multiplex PCR reads in MiXCR, one entry per CDR3 protein. The table shows around 450,000 distinct CDR3 sequences, with roughly 14% occurring only once. The sample consisted of blood. The source is a woman younger than 30 with Graves' hyperthyroidism.

The rearrangement links TRBV5-6 to TRBJ2-5; possible D gene TRBD1, 6 bases. Germline CDR1 and CDR2: SGHDT and YYEEEE. V was shortened by 1 base and J by 5 bases, with 12 bases between the two germline ends. CDR3 size: 14 residues. The DNA of the CDR3 is TGTGCCAGCAGCTTGTTCCACAGGGAGGAGACCCAGTACTTC. Translating it yields CASSLFHREETQYF. The full variable domain, completed using reference TRBV5-6 and TRBJ2-5, is DAGVTQSPTHLIKTRGQQVTLRCSPKSGHDTVSWYQQALGQGPQFIFQYYEEEERQRGNFPDRFSGHQFPNYSSELNVNALLLGDSALYLCASSLFHREETQYFGPGTRLLVL.

This clonotype was seen many times. The CDR3 here is CASSPTGTGGNEQFF. CDR3 DNA: TGCGCCAGCAGCCCCACCGGGACAGGGGGGAATGAGCAGTTCTTC. This chain connects TRBV5-1 to TRBJ2-1; 11 bases agree with TRBD1. CDR1 is SGHRS, CDR2 YFSETQ, per germline. CDR3 size: 15 residues. The ends lost 4 bases at V and 7 bases at J; junction bases unmatched: 7.

At least ten counts were recorded for this clonotype. This chain links TRBV3-1 with TRBJ1-2; no firm D call. The germline V and J ends were trimmed by 4 bases and 10 bases, with 22 bases remaining between them. Germline loops: CDR1 LGHDT, CDR2 YNNKEL (reference sequence). The CDR3 sequence is 15 residues long. CDR3 sequence reads: CASSPIINTGRDYTF. As DNA, the CDR3 is TGTGCCAGCAGCCCTATAATAAATACTGGGAGAGACTACACCTTC.

In its sample, this clonotype was seen a few times. J is TRBJ1-2 and V is TRBV27; no clear D gene. The CDR3 covers 11 residues. CDR1 MNHEY and CDR2 SMNVEV come from the germline V gene (reference sequence). V lost 8 bases and J lost 8, with 12 bases in between. As DNA, the CDR3 is TGTGCCAGCGGGGAGCAGCGAGGCTACACCTTC. Protein sequence: CASGEQRGYTF.

The chain uses TRBV19 and TRBJ2-3; 9 bases line up with TRBD2. Per germline, CDR1 LNHDA and CDR2 SQIVND (reference sequence). V shed 4 bases, J shed 0 bases, and the junction held 5 bases outside the gene matches. The CDR3 length is 16 residues. CDR3 region: CASSTPLAGSTDTQYF. The CDR3 DNA sequence: TGTGCCAGTAGTACACCCCTAGCGGGAAGCACAGATACGCAGTATTTT.

In this sample, this clonotype turned up many times. The chain employs TRBV7-3 and TRBJ2-3, with 13 bases aligning to TRBD2. There are 19 residues in the CDR3. In germline, CDR1 is SGHTA, CDR2 FQGTGA. Unmatched junction bases numbered 11, after V lost 5 bases and J lost 0 bases. CDR3 bases: TGTGCCAGCAGCCCAGAGCCCGGGACTAGCGGGGTCAGCACAGATACGCAGTATTTT. Protein sequence: CASSPEPGTSGVSTDTQYF.